The rows below give T cell receptor beta chains drawn from one sample of a study of blood T cell repertoires in COVID-19. Sequencing used immunoSEQ multiplex PCR; TCRdb keeps in-frame clones, though not all of them. The profile shows 300,000 to 350,000 clones, approximately 86% of them singletons. Material for sequencing was peripheral blood. Every receptor here comes from a man aged 25 to 40 with COVID-19, enrolled during active disease. Each CDR3 is given with its conserved first and last residue. D genes are given only for firm matches. Expanded clones get a size class; other rows say once, few or many, or leave the size out.

clone_size: NA
d_call: NA
v_call: TRBV19
j_call: TRBJ2-7
cdr3_nt: TGTGCCAGTAGTATTACAGGCCACGAGCAGTACTTC
cdr3_aa: CASSITGHEQYF

clone_size: NA
d_call: TRBD1
v_call: TRBV7-2
j_call: TRBJ1-2
cdr3_nt: TGTGCCAGCAGCCCTGACAGGGGTTTCTATGGCTACACCTTC
cdr3_aa: CASSPDRGFYGYTF

clone_size: few
d_call: TRBD1
v_call: TRBV19
j_call: TRBJ1-1
cdr3_nt: TGTGCCAGTAGTAGCGGACAGGGGATAGCTGAAGCTTTCTTT
cdr3_aa: CASSSGQGIAEAFF

clone_size: NA
d_call: NA
v_call: TRBV11-2
j_call: TRBJ1-3
cdr3_nt: TGTGCCAGCAGCGGCAGGGTGGGTAACACCATATATTTT
cdr3_aa: CASSGRVGNTIYF

clone_size: NA
d_call: TRBD2
v_call: TRBV7-8
j_call: TRBJ2-5
cdr3_nt: TGTGCCAGCAGCCTAGACCCGAGCGGGAGGCCCTCAGGGACCCAGTACTTC
cdr3_aa: CASSLDPSGRPSGTQYF

clone_size: NA
d_call: NA
v_call: TRBV15
j_call: TRBJ2-1
cdr3_nt: TGTGCCACCAGCAGAGTAACCTACAATGAGCAGTTCTTC
cdr3_aa: CATSRVTYNEQFF

clone_size: NA
d_call: TRBD1
v_call: TRBV18
j_call: TRBJ2-7
cdr3_nt: TGTGCCAGCTCACCACCGTCCACAGGGGGCTACGAGCAGTACTTC
cdr3_aa: CASSPPSTGGYEQYF

clone_size: NA
d_call: NA
v_call: TRBV5-6
j_call: TRBJ2-7
cdr3_nt: TGTGCCAGCACCACGGGACTGGTCGGGCAGTACTTC
cdr3_aa: CASTTGLVGQYF

clone_size: NA
d_call: TRBD2
v_call: TRBV4-3
j_call: TRBJ2-7
cdr3_nt: TGCGCCAGCAGCCCCGGACTAGCCGAATACTACGAGCAGTACTTC
cdr3_aa: CASSPGLAEYYEQYF

clone_size: NA
d_call: TRBD1
v_call: TRBV28
j_call: TRBJ2-3
cdr3_nt: TGTGCCAGCACCCCTGACAGGGGTACAGATACGCAGTATTTT
cdr3_aa: CASTPDRGTDTQYF

clone_size: NA
d_call: NA
v_call: TRBV30
j_call: TRBJ1-5
cdr3_nt: TGTGCCTGGAGTGGAGGGTTTTATTATCAGCCCCAGCATTTT
cdr3_aa: CAWSGGFYYQPQHF

clone_size: NA
d_call: TRBD1
v_call: TRBV6-5
j_call: TRBJ1-2
cdr3_nt: TGTGCCAGCAGCCGAAAGACAGGGTTGGCCTATGGCTACACCTTC
cdr3_aa: CASSRKTGLAYGYTF

clone_size: NA
d_call: NA
v_call: TRBV30
j_call: TRBJ1-3
cdr3_nt: TGTGCCTGGAGTGTGATCCTGGCCTCTGGAAACACCATATATTTT
cdr3_aa: CAWSVILASGNTIYF

clone_size: NA
d_call: NA
v_call: TRBV7-3
j_call: TRBJ2-5
cdr3_nt: TGTGCCAGCAGCTTAAACAGGGGAGGAGAGACCCAGTACTTC
cdr3_aa: CASSLNRGGETQYF

clone_size: NA
d_call: TRBD1
v_call: TRBV9
j_call: TRBJ1-2
cdr3_nt: TGTGCCAGCAGCGTAAGCGGACAGGGGGTCTATGGCTACACCTTC
cdr3_aa: CASSVSGQGVYGYTF

clone_size: NA
d_call: NA
v_call: TRBV18
j_call: TRBJ2-7
cdr3_nt: TGTGCCAGCTCACCGGGGAGGAACGAGCAGTACTTC
cdr3_aa: CASSPGRNEQYF

clone_size: once
d_call: TRBD1
v_call: TRBV19
j_call: TRBJ2-7
cdr3_nt: TGTGCCAGTAGTCCAGGACAGGGTATTTCGTCCTACGAGCAGTACTTC
cdr3_aa: CASSPGQGISSYEQYF

clone_size: NA
d_call: TRBD2
v_call: TRBV5-4
j_call: TRBJ2-7
cdr3_nt: TGTGCCAGCAGTCTGATAGCGGGAGGGCCCTCCTACGAGCAGTACTTC
cdr3_aa: CASSLIAGGPSYEQYF

clone_size: NA
d_call: TRBD1
v_call: TRBV6-5
j_call: TRBJ1-1
cdr3_nt: TGTGCCACCACCCCCCCCACACAGGGGGTAAAGAAAGCTTTCTTT
cdr3_aa: CATTPPTQGVKKAFF

clone_size: NA
d_call: TRBD2
v_call: TRBV30
j_call: TRBJ2-3
cdr3_nt: TGTGCCTGGACGCGTTTCGCGGGACTAAGCACAGATACGCAGTATTTT
cdr3_aa: CAWTRFAGLSTDTQYF

clone_size: NA
d_call: TRBD2
v_call: TRBV4-1
j_call: TRBJ2-2
cdr3_nt: TGCGCCAGCAGCCAGGCCTCGGGACTAGCAGACACCGGGGAGCTGTTTTTT
cdr3_aa: CASSQASGLADTGELFF

clone_size: NA
d_call: TRBD2
v_call: TRBV5-1
j_call: TRBJ2-3
cdr3_nt: TGCGCCAGCAGCTTGGAAGCGGGGGGGCCTTCAGATACGCAGTATTTT
cdr3_aa: CASSLEAGGPSDTQYF

clone_size: few
d_call: NA
v_call: TRBV27
j_call: TRBJ2-1
cdr3_nt: TGTGCCAGCAGTTTATCTGGACCCTTGGGGAGTTACAATGAGCAGTTCTTC
cdr3_aa: CASSLSGPLGSYNEQFF

clone_size: NA
d_call: NA
v_call: TRBV19
j_call: TRBJ2-3
cdr3_nt: TGTGCCAGTAGCTTGCGACTCGTCACAGATACGCAGTATTTT
cdr3_aa: CASSLRLVTDTQYF

clone_size: NA
d_call: NA
v_call: TRBV29-1
j_call: TRBJ1-2
cdr3_nt: TGCAGCGCGGCAGGGGTTATTAACTATGGCTACACCTTC
cdr3_aa: CSAAGVINYGYTF

clone_size: NA
d_call: NA
v_call: TRBV12-3/TRBV12-4
j_call: TRBJ2-7
cdr3_nt: TGTGCCAGCAGTTTCGACACCACCTACGAGCAGTACTTC
cdr3_aa: CASSFDTTYEQYF

clone_size: NA
d_call: NA
v_call: TRBV28
j_call: TRBJ2-3
cdr3_nt: TGTGCCAGCAGTTCCATAGCAGATACGCAGTATTTT
cdr3_aa: CASSSIADTQYF